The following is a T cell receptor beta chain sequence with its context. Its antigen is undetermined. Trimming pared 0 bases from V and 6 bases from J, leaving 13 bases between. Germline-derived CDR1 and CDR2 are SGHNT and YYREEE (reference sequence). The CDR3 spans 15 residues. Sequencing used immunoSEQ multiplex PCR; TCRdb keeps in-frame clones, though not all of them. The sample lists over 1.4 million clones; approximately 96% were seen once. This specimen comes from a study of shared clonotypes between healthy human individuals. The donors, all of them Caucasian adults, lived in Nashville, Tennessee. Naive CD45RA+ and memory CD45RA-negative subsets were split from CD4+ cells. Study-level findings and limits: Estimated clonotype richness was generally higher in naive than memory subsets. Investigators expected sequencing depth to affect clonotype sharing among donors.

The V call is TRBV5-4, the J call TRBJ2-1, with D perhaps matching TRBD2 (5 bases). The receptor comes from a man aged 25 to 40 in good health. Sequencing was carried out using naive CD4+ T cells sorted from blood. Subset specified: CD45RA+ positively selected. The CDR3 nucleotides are TGTGCCAGCAGCTTGGGTGGGAGCCGGGGCAATGAGCAGTTCTTC. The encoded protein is CASSLGGSRGNEQFF.